Presented here are 31 T cell receptor beta chains from one specimen sequenced in a study of blood T cell repertoires in COVID-19. Generated by immunoSEQ multiplex PCR, the TCRdb table keeps only in-frame clones and is missing some. The data show roughly 140,000 clones, 85% to 90% seen once. Sequenced material: PBMCs or T cells enriched from blood (not recorded which). These TCRs come from a woman aged 25 to 39 with acute COVID-19.

The chain recombines TRBV2 with TRBJ1-4, with 8 bases matching TRBD1. This CDR3 has 14 residues. CDR1 is SNHLY, CDR2 FYNNEI, per germline. The J segment lost 8 bases and the V segment lost 5 bases, leaving 7 bases of the junction unmatched. Written as DNA, the CDR3 is TGTGCCAGCAGTAGGGACAGGTTTGAAGAAAAACTGTTTTTT. Translating it yields CASSRDRFEEKLFF.

The V call is TRBV19, the J call TRBJ1-2, with D unclear. The germline V gene encodes CDR1 LNHDA and CDR2 SQIVND (reference sequence). The CDR3 covers 14 residues. Trimming took off 6 bases at V and 4 bases at J, with 15 bases between the two ends. As DNA, the CDR3 is TGTGCCAGTAGCCTCCCCGAAAACATCTATGGCTACACCTTC. Translating gives CASSLPENIYGYTF. The variable domain in full, with the rest retrieved from reference TRBV19 and TRBJ1-2, is DGGITQSPKYLFRKEGQNVTLSCEQNLNHDAMYWYRQDPGQGLRLIYYSQIVNDFQKGDIAEGYSVSREKKESFPLTVTSAQKNPTAFYLCASSLPENIYGYTFGSGTRLTVV.

The chain couples TRBV7-2 to TRBJ2-7; 11 nucleotides align to TRBD2. Germline V CDR1 and CDR2: SGHTA, FQGNSA. The CDR3 has 20 residues. V shed 0 bases, J shed 5 bases, and the junction held 18 bases outside the gene matches. CDR3: CASSLALVFSGRASGNEQYF. The CDR3 DNA follows: TGTGCCAGCAGCTTAGCGCTAGTTTTTAGCGGGAGGGCCTCCGGGAACGAGCAGTACTTC.

This clone was seen a single time. The chain is built from TRBV24-1 and TRBJ1-1; weak D call: TRBD1 (6 bases). Germline assignment: CDR1 KGHDR and CDR2 SFDVKD. The CDR3 loop spans 14 amino acids. V was trimmed by 6 bases and J by 2 bases, leaving 12 bases between them. The CDR3: CATSLQGSNTEAFF. In DNA, the CDR3 is TGTGCCACCAGTTTACAGGGAAGTAACACTGAAGCTTTCTTT.

This rearrangement joins TRBV7-9 to TRBJ2-2; unclear D gene. The CDR3 runs to 15 residues. The V gene lost 4 bases and the J gene lost 1 base, with 10 bases spanning the gap. Germline CDR1 reads SEHNR; CDR2 reads FQNEAQ (reference sequence). CDR3 amino acids: CASSSPQKNTGELFF. CDR3 nucleotides: TGTGCCAGCAGCTCCCCCCAGAAGAACACCGGGGAGCTGTTTTTT.

The rearrangement uses TRBV28 and TRBJ2-5; 12 bases are a match to TRBD1. The ends lost 2 bases at V and 5 bases at J; junction bases unmatched: 12. There are 18 residues in the CDR3. Germline V lookup: CDR1 MDHEN, CDR2 SYDVKM. CDR3 nucleotides: TGTGCCAGCAGTTTAGGCGGTTGGGGGACAGGGGGCGGGGAGACCCAGTACTTC. Protein: CASSLGGWGTGGGETQYF.

V is TRBV30 and J is TRBJ1-2; D is perhaps TRBD1 (5 bases). The germline V gene encodes CDR1 GTSNPN and CDR2 SVGIG (reference sequence). CDR3 length equals 12 residues. V was cut by 2 bases and J by 6 bases, with 10 bases left in between. In nucleotides, the CDR3 is TGTGCCTGGAGTTTCCCGGGGGATGGCTACACCTTC. Translating gives CAWSFPGDGYTF.

The chain combines TRBV30 with TRBJ1-4; 11 bases map to TRBD1. Germline CDR1 is GTSNPN and CDR2 is SVGIG (reference sequence). This CDR3 is built from 16 residues. The junction had 6 bases not matched to a gene; V was cut back by 4 bases and J by 2 bases. The CDR3 DNA sequence: TGTGCCTGGACACGGACAGGGGGCGTCACTAATGAAAAACTGTTTTTT. Protein sequence: CAWTRTGGVTNEKLFF. Full variable domain (remainder filled in from reference TRBV30 and TRBJ1-4): SQTIHQWPATLVQPVGSPLSLECTVEGTSNPNLYWYRQAAGRGLQLLFYSVGIGQISSEVPQNLSASRPQDRQFILSSKKLLLSDSGFYLCAWTRTGGVTNEKLFFGSGTQLSVL.

There are a few counts of this clone. V usage is TRBV5-1 and J usage is TRBJ1-3; 9 nucleotides match TRBD1. Germline CDR1 reads SGHRS; CDR2 reads YFSETQ. This CDR3 region has 17 residues. Trimming cost V 1 base and J 0 bases; bases outside gene matches: 5. In nucleotides, the CDR3 is TGCGCCAGCAGCTTGATGGACAGGGGCGGCTCTGGAAACACCATATATTTT. Translated, it gives CASSLMDRGGSGNTIYF.

V and J are TRBV18 and TRBJ2-7, with 7 bases lining up with TRBD1. Trimming took 2 bases from V and 0 from J; bases not matched to a gene: 13. Germline V gene data show CDR1 as KGHSH and CDR2 as LQKENI. The CDR3 covers 18 residues. The CDR3 region has the DNA TGTGCCAGCTCACCAAATCCCGGACAGGTTGCTCCCTCCTACGAGCAGTACTTC. It codes for CASSPNPGQVAPSYEQYF.

The chain joins TRBV7-2 to TRBJ1-3; 7 nucleotides agree with TRBD1. Looked up from germline, CDR1 is SGHTA and CDR2 is FQGNSA. The CDR3 sequence is 16 residues long. V shed 4 bases and J 2 bases; nucleotides not matched to a gene: 8. The CDR3 is CASSSRQGAPGNTIYF. The DNA of the CDR3 is TGTGCCAGCAGCTCCCGACAGGGAGCACCTGGAAACACCATATATTTT.

The chain has TRBV7-9 and TRBJ2-7, with 8 bases matching TRBD1. Looked up from germline, CDR1 is SEHNR and CDR2 is FQNEAQ (reference sequence). V shed 5 bases, J shed 5 bases, and the junction held 11 bases outside the gene matches. This CDR3 is built from 15 residues. CDR3 region: CASSTRTGPLDEQYF. The DNA of the CDR3 is TGTGCCAGCAGCACCCGGACAGGGCCTTTGGACGAGCAGTACTTC.

This chain connects TRBV5-8 to TRBJ1-2; perhaps TRBD1 as D (6 bases). The germline V gene has CDR1 SGHTS and CDR2 YDEGEE. The CDR3 is made up of 14 amino acids. Between the trimmed V and J ends, which lost 2 bases and 4 bases, there was a span of 12 bases. CDR3 residues: CASSFPDRIYGYTF. The DNA for the CDR3 is TGTGCCAGCAGCTTCCCCGACAGGATCTATGGCTACACCTTC.

V gene TRBV5-4 combines with J gene TRBJ2-7, with D uncertain. Germline lookup yields CDR1 SGHNT and CDR2 YYREEE (reference sequence). V was trimmed by 3 bases and J by 0 bases, leaving 10 bases between them. The CDR3 is 14 amino acids. CDR3 amino acids: CASSSGSSSYEQYF. The CDR3 DNA is TGTGCCAGCAGCTCTGGCTCTAGCTCCTACGAGCAGTACTTC.

This sequence joins TRBV9 and TRBJ2-3, with D possibly being TRBD2 (6 bases). The CDR3 runs 16 residues. Germline assignment: CDR1 SGDLS and CDR2 YYNGEE. Deletions cut 4 bases from V and 0 bases from J, with 15 bases between. The DNA for the CDR3 is TGTGCCAGCAGCTACACCGGCGGGGCGAGCACAGATACGCAGTATTTT. Residues: CASSYTGGASTDTQYF.

V and J are TRBV28 and TRBJ2-7, with D possibly matching TRBD2 (7 bases). The germline CDR1 and CDR2 sequences are MDHEN and SYDVKM. The CDR3 consists of 15 residues. Trimming cost V 3 bases and J 3 bases, with 15 bases left between them. The chain's CDR3 is CASSLGGRGYYEQYF. The CDR3 bases are TGTGCCAGCAGTTTGGGGGGGCGGGGATACTACGAGCAGTACTTC. Full variable domain (missing parts from reference TRBV28 and TRBJ2-7): DVKVTQSSRYLVKRTGEKVFLECVQDMDHENMFWYRQDPGLGLRLIYFSYDVKMKEKGDIPEGYSVSREKKERFSLILESASTNQTSMYLCASSLGGRGYYEQYFGPGTRLTVT.

The rearrangement uses TRBV6-2 or TRBV6-3 and TRBJ2-7; 8 bases are shared with TRBD1. CDR1 and CDR2 (germline): MNHEY, SVGEGT. V was clipped by 6 bases and J by 0 bases; unmatched bases: 16. The CDR3 runs 18 residues. The CDR3 sequence is CASSPGTGRGSGSYEQYF. In nucleotides, the CDR3 is TGTGCCAGCAGCCCCGGGACAGGAAGAGGTAGTGGCTCCTACGAGCAGTACTTC.

This sequence joins TRBV5-4 and TRBJ2-7, with TRBD1 matching 7 bases. Trimming removed 4 bases from V and 2 bases from J; junction bases left unmatched: 12. This CDR3 has 16 amino acids. Per the germline V gene, CDR1 is SGHNT and CDR2 is YYREEE (reference sequence). The chain's CDR3 is CASSPDLGTAPYEQYF. As DNA, the CDR3 is TGTGCCAGCAGCCCGGATCTCGGGACAGCACCCTACGAGCAGTACTTC.

V gene TRBV10-3 combines with J gene TRBJ2-3; D might be TRBD1 (6 bases). V dropped 7 bases and J dropped 2 bases, with 16 bases sitting between them. The CDR3 covers 15 residues. The germline CDR1 and CDR2 sequences are ENHRY and SYGVKD. CDR3 protein: CAIKRQVSSTDTQYF. The CDR3 region has the DNA TGTGCCATCAAGAGACAGGTCTCGTCCACAGATACGCAGTATTTT.

The J gene is TRBJ2-7, the V gene TRBV4-3; a weak D match, TRBD2 (6 bases). Per the germline V gene, CDR1 is LGHNA and CDR2 is YSLEER. V gave up 2 bases and J gave up 3 bases, with 17 bases separating them. This CDR3 is 16 amino acids long. DNA of the CDR3: TGCGCCAGCAGCCAATTATGGGGGGAAGGGGACTACGAGCAGTACTTC. Its protein product is CASSQLWGEGDYEQYF.

The rearrangement joins TRBV10-3 to TRBJ2-7, with 9 bases lining up with TRBD1. This CDR3 contains 16 residues. The germline CDR1 and CDR2 sequences are ENHRY and SYGVKD. Trimming took 6 bases from V and 2 from J; bases not matched to a gene: 11. CDR3 DNA: TGTGCCATCAGAGAATCCGGGACAGGGCCCGCCTACGAGCAGTACTTC. Its protein is CAIRESGTGPAYEQYF.

The rearrangement links TRBV15 to TRBJ1-4, with D tentatively TRBD1 (5 bases). Trimming pared 0 bases from V and 10 bases from J, leaving 18 bases between. CDR1 is LNHNV, CDR2 YYDKDF, per germline (reference sequence). The CDR3 has 16 amino acids. The CDR3 reads CATSRDLGGRDGKLFF. In nucleotides, the CDR3 is TGTGCCACCAGCAGAGATCTGGGGGGGAGGGATGGAAAACTGTTTTTT.

The chain has TRBV28 and TRBJ2-7; TRBD2 is a possible D gene (5 bases). The CDR3 consists of 16 residues. Germline V lookup: CDR1 MDHEN, CDR2 SYDVKM. V gave up 7 bases and J gave up 0 bases, with 19 bases separating them. CDR3 nucleotide sequence: TGTGCCAGCAAGAATACAGCTGCTGGGAGCTCCTACGAGCAGTACTTC. Translating gives CASKNTAAGSSYEQYF.

This rearrangement joins TRBV9 to TRBJ2-4; D ambiguous. The V and J ends lost 0 bases and 8 bases respectively, with 18 bases between them. This CDR3 has 16 residues. Germline CDR1 reads SGDLS; CDR2 reads YYNGEE. DNA of the CDR3: TGTGCCAGCAGCGTAGGAATTAGCACCTTAGAGGACATTCAGTACTTC. Its protein is CASSVGISTLEDIQYF.

The genes are TRBV3-1 (or the pseudogene TRBV3-2) and TRBJ2-7, with 8 bases identical to TRBD1. Per germline, CDR1 LGHDT and CDR2 YNNKEL (reference sequence). Unmatched junction bases numbered 3, after V lost 3 bases and J lost 2 bases. The length of the CDR3 is 14 residues. In nucleotides, the CDR3 is TGTGCCAGCAGCCACTGGGACAGGACCTACGAGCAGTACTTC. Encoded protein: CASSHWDRTYEQYF.

The CDR3 is CASSADPRIPGAEAFF. CDR3 coding DNA: TGTGCCAGCAGCGCAGACCCCAGAATCCCCGGGGCTGAAGCTTTCTTT. The chain is built from TRBV5-6 and TRBJ1-1; D is undetermined. Germline CDR1 is SGHDT and CDR2 is YYEEEE. CDR3 size: 16 residues. Trimming removed 4 bases from V and 6 bases from J, with 22 bases in between. The full variable domain, rest sourced from reference TRBV5-6 and TRBJ1-1, is DAGVTQSPTHLIKTRGQQVTLRCSPKSGHDTVSWYQQALGQGPQFIFQYYEEEERQRGNFPDRFSGHQFPNYSSELNVNALLLGDSALYLCASSADPRIPGAEAFFGQGTRLTVV.

The CDR3 region is CASSLVAGRYEQYF. The CDR3 bases are TGTGCCAGCAGCTTAGTTGCCGGTCGCTACGAGCAGTACTTC. This chain connects TRBV11-2 to TRBJ2-7; D not certain. The CDR3 has 14 amino acids. Trimming cost V 1 base and J 3 bases, with 10 bases left between them. In germline, CDR1 is SGHAT, CDR2 FQNNGV.

This chain uses TRBV5-1 with TRBJ2-7; D unresolved. CDR3 length: 13 amino acids. The germline CDR1 and CDR2 sequences are SGHRS and YFSETQ. The V end lost 4 bases, the J end lost 2 bases, and 10 bases lay between the germline ends. The CDR3 nucleotides are TGCGCCAGCAGCACTGGAGTCACCTACGAGCAGTACTTC. Its protein product is CASSTGVTYEQYF.

This chain links TRBV5-1 with TRBJ1-2; tentatively, D is TRBD1 (6 bases). Germline CDR1 reads SGHRS; CDR2 reads YFSETQ. The germline V and J ends were trimmed by 0 bases and 1 base, with 10 bases remaining between them. The CDR3 is made up of 15 amino acids. DNA of the CDR3: TGCGCCAGCAGCTTGGAGGCGGACAGTAACTATGGCTACACCTTC. Translating gives CASSLEADSNYGYTF.

The chain employs TRBV30 and TRBJ2-1, with TRBD2 matching 10 bases. Looked up from germline, CDR1 is GTSNPN and CDR2 is SVGIG (reference sequence). Trimming at V came to 4 bases and at J to 6 bases, leaving 12 bases not matched to a gene. The CDR3 contains 16 residues. CDR3 sequence: CAWNSGRSTPSNEQFF. The CDR3 bases are TGTGCCTGGAATAGCGGGAGGTCGACCCCCTCCAATGAGCAGTTCTTC.

The CDR3: CASSPSLGANQPQHF. The CDR3 DNA reads as TGTGCCAGCAGTCCCTCCCTTGGGGCCAATCAGCCCCAGCATTTT. J is TRBJ1-5 and V is TRBV27; D possibly corresponds to TRBD1 (5 bases). This CDR3 comprises 15 residues. Germline V gives CDR1 MNHEY, CDR2 SMNVEV (reference sequence). Trimming left V 5 bases short and J 3 bases short, with 14 bases between.